This is a list of T cell receptor beta chains from one sample in a study of glioma-infiltrating T cells. TCRdb fed the multiplex PCR reads into MiXCR, producing one record per CDR3 protein. The sample includes 4,000 to 5,000 distinct CDR3 sequences, 31% of them seen just once. Specimen: glioma tissue, nonneoplastic brain tissue, or PBMCs (not recorded which). These receptor sequences come from a human donor with low-grade glioma or glioblastoma, undergoing nonglioma brain surgery, or in good health (not recorded which). Each CDR3 is given with its conserved first and last residue. The D gene is left open where the match is weak. Size is stated for part of the rows, as once, few or many counts, or as a class when the clone is expanded.

cdr3_length,d_call,j_call,v_call,clone_size,cdr3_aa,cdr3_nt
16,.,TRBJ2-7,TRBV28,.,CASSWSHLRTSYEQYF,TGTGCCAGCAGTTGGTCGCACTTAAGAACTTCCTACGAGCAGTACTTC
14,.,TRBJ2-3,TRBV6-1,large,CASRGGNRTDTQYF,TGTGCCAGCAGAGGGGGGAATCGCACAGATACGCAGTATTTT
17,TRBD1,TRBJ2-5,TRBV6-2/TRBV6-3,.,CASSPTPGQGSWETQYF,TGTGCCAGCAGTCCCACGCCCGGACAGGGGTCTTGGGAGACCCAGTACTTC
19,.,TRBJ2-2,TRBV4-1,many,CASSQDVAPVSKNTGELFF,TGCGCCAGCAGCCAAGATGTCGCACCGGTTAGCAAGAACACCGGGGAGCTGTTTTTT
16,.,TRBJ1-2,TRBV28,medium-sized,CASSLRGGTGIYGYTF,TGTGCCAGCAGTTTAAGAGGTGGGACCGGGATATATGGCTACACCTTC
14,.,TRBJ2-3,TRBV13,.,CASRFGEKTDTQYF,TGTGCCAGCAGATTCGGGGAGAAGACAGATACGCAGTATTTT
12,TRBD1,TRBJ1-1,TRBV5-4,once,CAIEDREGRAFF,TGTGCCATAGAGGACAGGGAGGGGAGAGCTTTCTTT
17,TRBD1,TRBJ2-6,TRBV7-9,many,CASSLWDRGSGANVLTF,TGTGCCAGCAGCTTGTGGGACAGGGGCTCTGGGGCCAACGTCCTGACTTTC
12,.,TRBJ1-2,TRBV28,medium-sized,CASSSTRVYYTF,TGTGCCAGCAGTTCTACCCGGGTCTACTACACCTTC
19,.,TRBJ2-2,TRBV10-3,.,CAISDRPPGVAVDTGDLFF,TGTGCCATCAGTGACCGCCCCCCAGGCGTCGCGGTGGATACCGGGGACCTGTTTTTT
16,.,TRBJ2-7,TRBV7-9,many,CASSSSMGGAFNEQYF,TGTGCCAGCAGCTCATCCATGGGGGGTGCGTTCAACGAGCAGTACTTC
13,.,TRBJ1-2,TRBV29-1,few,CSVYVEWDYGYTF,TGCAGCGTGTATGTGGAGTGGGACTATGGCTACACCTTC